The present entry profiles one TCR beta chain with its context. Original processing notes: Using reference gene primer amplification, nucleated cell counts were estimated. Method: immunoSEQ multiplex PCR; TCRdb's copy keeps in-frame clones and lacks some. D and trimming were read from the DNA, whereas the V and J calls and clone size are those reported in that table. The repertoire includes a few hundred thousand clones, around 86% of them detected once, and about 12% sits in the top ten. The data stem from a study of blood T cell repertoires in COVID-19. Study context: Acute and convalescent COVID-19 samples came from the United States, Italy and Spain. Nucleic acid was either cDNA or gDNA, and it came from T cells, B-cell-depleted T cells, or PBMCs.

V lost 8 bases, J lost 4 bases, and 10 bases stayed unmatched. The CDR3 sequence is 15 residues long. Per the germline V gene, CDR1 is WNHNN and CDR2 is SYGVQD (reference sequence). The chain is built from TRBV10-1 and TRBJ2-2; 7 bases fit TRBD1. This receptor was identified in a man aged 80 or over with acute or convalescent COVID-19. Sequences were obtained from peripheral blood. CDR3 sequence (DNA): TGCGCCAGCCAAAGAGGGGGCGCGGGCACCGGGGAGCTGTTTTTT. Translation: CASQRGGAGTGELFF.